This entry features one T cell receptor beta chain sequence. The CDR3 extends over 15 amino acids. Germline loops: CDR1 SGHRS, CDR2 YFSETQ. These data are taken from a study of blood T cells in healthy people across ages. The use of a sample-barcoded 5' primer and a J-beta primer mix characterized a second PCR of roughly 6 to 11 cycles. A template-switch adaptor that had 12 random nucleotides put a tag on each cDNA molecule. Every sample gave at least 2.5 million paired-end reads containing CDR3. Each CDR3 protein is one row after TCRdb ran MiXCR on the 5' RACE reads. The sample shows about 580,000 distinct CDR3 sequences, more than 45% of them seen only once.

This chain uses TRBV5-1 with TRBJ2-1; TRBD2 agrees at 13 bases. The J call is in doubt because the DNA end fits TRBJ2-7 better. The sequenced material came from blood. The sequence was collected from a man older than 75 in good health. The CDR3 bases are TGCGCCAGCACCCGACTAGCGGGAGGACACAATGAGCAGTACTTC. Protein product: CASTRLAGGHNEQYF.